A single sample gave rise to the 29 T cell receptor beta chains below, sequenced in a study of regulatory T cells in long-lasting Graves disease. Both iRepertoire HTBI primers and Arm-PCR of CDR3 regions were used to build the TCR beta libraries. TCRdb redid the calling of the multiplex PCR reads with MiXCR, one entry per CDR3 protein. Among approximately 350,000 distinct CDR3 sequences listed, roughly 12% were seen once. Time point of the sample: newly diagnosed GD, antithyroid drugs for less than 3 months. After RNA was extracted from PBMCs, the TCR library was made from it. The sample was also linked to a second study, of T cells in Graves' hyperthyroidism and ophthalmopathy.

This sample comprised peripheral blood mononuclear cells (PBMCs), obtained at new diagnosis, from a patient treated with antithyroid drugs. The receptors were sampled from a woman between 18 and 29 years old with Graves disease.

This clonotype was seen a few times. The rearrangement joins TRBV3-1 to TRBJ2-3; perhaps TRBD2 as D (6 bases). Trimming removed 4 bases at V and 4 bases at J, with 15 bases between. Germline V lookup: CDR1 LGHDT, CDR2 YNNKEL (reference sequence). This CDR3 spans 15 amino acids. CDR3 amino acids: CASSRGLPLADTQYF. As DNA, the CDR3 is TGTGCCAGCAGCCGGGGACTCCCCCTCGCAGATACGCAGTATTTT.

This clonotype was counted many times. The chain couples TRBV20-1 to TRBJ2-7, with D maybe TRBD2 (6 bases). The CDR3 runs to 12 residues. In germline, CDR1 is DFQATT, CDR2 SNEGSKA (reference sequence). With 3 bases removed from V and 5 bases from J, the gap between germline ends came to 11 bases. CDR3 loop: CSAREGIDEQYF. CDR3 nucleotides: TGCAGTGCTAGGGAGGGAATCGACGAGCAGTACTTC.

Only a few counts were recorded for this clonotype. This rearrangement joins TRBV28 to TRBJ2-1; the D gene could be TRBD1 or TRBD2 (5 bases each). The V gene's germline CDR1 is MDHEN and CDR2 SYDVKM. V was clipped by 5 bases and J by 0 bases, with 11 bases between them. This CDR3 comprises 15 residues. In nucleotides, the CDR3 is TGTGCCAGCAGTCGTCCGGGGCTCTCCTACAATGAGCAGTTCTTC. Translating it yields CASSRPGLSYNEQFF.

The chain has TRBV14 and TRBJ2-5; a possible D gene is TRBD1 (6 bases). Trimming left V 4 bases short and J 4 bases short, with 10 bases between. Germline V gene sequence: CDR1 SGHDN, CDR2 FVKESK. The CDR3 consists of 13 residues. The CDR3 DNA is TGTGCCAGCAGCCCAGGGGCGAGAGAGACCCAGTACTTC. Translating it yields CASSPGARETQYF.

This clonotype came up a few times. The chain combines TRBV20-1 with TRBJ2-7, with a tentative D call TRBD1 (5 bases). This CDR3 is built from 12 residues. The V end was cut by 6 bases, the J end by 3 bases, with 12 bases between. The germline V gene encodes CDR1 DFQATT and CDR2 SNEGSKA (reference sequence). The CDR3 DNA reads TGCAGTGCCCGGACGGACAACTACGAGCAGTACTTC. This encodes CSARTDNYEQYF.

This clonotype occurred many times. The CDR3, as DNA: TGCGCCAGCAGCCCGAGGACAGGAGTAATCGGGGAGCTGTTTTTT. Translation: CASSPRTGVIGELFF. The chain is built from TRBV4-1 and TRBJ2-2, with TRBD1 matching 7 bases. The CDR3 sequence is 15 residues long. V was pared by 4 bases and J by 7 bases, with 9 bases of the junction left unmatched. CDR1 is MGHRA and CDR2 is YSYEKL in the germline V gene.

V is TRBV7-9 and J is TRBJ2-1; 9 positions match TRBD1. The ends lost 5 bases at V and 4 bases at J; junction bases unmatched: 9. The CDR3 extends over 16 amino acids. Germline assignment: CDR1 SEHNR and CDR2 FQNEAQ (reference sequence). This CDR3 is CASSPLVGQGYNEQFF. The CDR3 DNA sequence: TGTGCCAGCAGCCCCTTGGTGGGACAGGGTTACAATGAGCAGTTCTTC.

To note about this clonotype: Without the conserved terminal phenylalanine or tryptophan, this CDR3 likely stems from a read error. This chain joins TRBV5-1 and TRBJ1-1; weak D call: TRBD1 (5 bases). Germline CDR1 is SGHRS and CDR2 is YFSETQ. The CDR3 has 15 residues. For the CDR3, the DNA is TGCGCCAGCAGCTTGGCCTTAGTTGGACACACAGAAGCTTTCTCT. Amino acids: CASSLALVGHTEAFS.

Concerning this clonotype itself: A read error may explain this, as a much larger clone is one base away. The genes are TRBV12-3 or TRBV12-4 and TRBJ1-2, with 7 bases matching TRBD1. This CDR3 contains 13 residues. In DNA form, the CDR3 reads TGTGCCAGCAGTCCGACAGGGAACTATGGCTGCACCTTC. Encoded protein: CASSPTGNYGCTF.

This clonotype was seen a handful of times. This chain joins TRBV18 and TRBJ2-3; a possible D gene is TRBD2 (6 bases). The V end lost 1 base, the J end lost 4 bases, and 9 bases lay between the germline ends. The CDR3 has 14 residues. Looked up from germline, CDR1 is KGHSH and CDR2 is LQKENI. CDR3 sequence reads: CASSPRGVADTQYF. CDR3 DNA sequence: TGTGCCAGCTCACCACGGGGGGTAGCAGATACGCAGTATTTT. Full variable domain (outside the CDR3, taken from reference TRBV18 and TRBJ2-3): NAGVMQNPRHLVRRRGQEARLRCSPMKGHSHVYWYRQLPEEGLKFMVYLQKENIIDESGMPKERFSAEFPKEGPSILRIQQVVRGDSAAYFCASSPRGVADTQYFGPGTRLTVL.

On this clonotype itself: One base separates it from a far larger clone, so it is likely a read error. CDR3 sequence reads: CASTITGDSYSGANVLTF. For the CDR3, the DNA is TGTGCCAGCACCATAACCGGGGACAGTTACTCTGGGGCCAACGTCCTGACTTTC. The gene calls are TRBV6-2 or TRBV6-3 and TRBJ2-6; TRBD1 aligns across 7 bases. V lost 7 bases to trimming and J lost 0 bases; unmatched junction nucleotides: 12. The CDR3 spans 18 residues. Per germline, CDR1 MNHEY and CDR2 SVGEGT.

This clonotype was observed many times. The chain carries TRBV20-1 and TRBJ2-2; unclear D gene. The germline CDR1 and CDR2 sequences are DFQATT and SNEGSKA (reference sequence). The V end was cut by 0 bases, the J end by 7 bases, with 12 bases between. The CDR3 length is 14 residues. The CDR3 region is CSAREPRANGELFF. For the CDR3, the DNA is TGCAGTGCTAGAGAGCCTCGGGCTAACGGGGAGCTGTTTTTT.

This clonotype appeared many times. The genes are TRBV7-2 and TRBJ2-7; 12 bases fit TRBD2. Trimming removed 1 base from V and 2 bases from J; junction bases left unmatched: 12. CDR3 length: 19 residues. From germline, CDR1 is SGHTA and CDR2 FQGNSA. As DNA, the CDR3 is TGTGCCAGCAGCTTAGGGTCCCCTAGCGGGAGGGTACGAACCTACGAGCAGTACTTC. Translating it yields CASSLGSPSGRVRTYEQYF.

This clonotype was detected only a few times. V is TRBV10-3 and J is TRBJ1-1; 7 bases match TRBD1. Germline-derived CDR1 and CDR2 are ENHRY and SYGVKD. The CDR3 has 15 residues. Trimming cost V 8 bases and J 11 bases; bases outside gene matches: 20. CDR3 region: CAIRQGVAEHFRAFF. The CDR3 DNA sequence: TGTGCCATCCGACAGGGAGTAGCAGAACATTTTCGCGCTTTCTTT.

This clonotype was seen ten or more times. CDR3 sequence: CASSLQGGGSYNEQFF. As DNA, the CDR3 is TGTGCCAGCAGTCTACAGGGGGGCGGCTCCTACAATGAGCAGTTCTTC. The rearrangement uses TRBV3-1 and TRBJ2-1; 8 nucleotides align to TRBD1. Germline V gives CDR1 LGHDT, CDR2 YNNKEL (reference sequence). Trimming took 6 bases from V and 0 from J; bases not matched to a gene: 7. This CDR3 is built from 16 residues.

The chain recombines TRBV12-3 or TRBV12-4 with TRBJ1-5; 8 bases fit TRBD1. The CDR3 consists of 17 residues. Germline trimming cut 5 bases from V and 4 bases from J; bases unmatched to any gene: 13. CDR3 coding DNA: TGTGCCAGCAGTCTCGGACAGGGAACAGGGCCTAATCAGCCCCAGCATTTT. This sequence encodes CASSLGQGTGPNQPQHF.

This clonotype was seen more than once but under ten times. The chain combines TRBV27 with TRBJ1-1; D call uncertain. Per the germline V gene, CDR1 is MNHEY and CDR2 is SMNVEV (reference sequence). The CDR3 covers 15 residues. The V end lost 1 base, the J end lost 4 bases, and 13 bases lay between the germline ends. The CDR3 region is CASSLFMGVGTEAFF. DNA of the CDR3: TGTGCCAGCAGTTTATTTATGGGTGTGGGCACTGAAGCTTTCTTT.

The chain uses TRBV19 and TRBJ1-1; the D gene is possibly TRBD1 (6 bases). There are 12 residues in the CDR3. The V gene lost 3 bases and the J gene lost 11 bases, with 13 bases spanning the gap. The germline V gene encodes CDR1 LNHDA and CDR2 SQIVND (reference sequence). The CDR3 protein is CASSMNRVEAFF. The CDR3 DNA is TGTGCCAGTAGTATGAACAGGGTGGAGGCTTTCTTT.

This clonotype occurred once. One base separates it from a far larger clone, so it is likely a read error. This chain joins TRBV6-4 and TRBJ2-3; D uncertain. Trimming took off 5 bases at V and 6 bases at J, with 21 bases between the two ends. The CDR3 has 16 amino acids. Germline CDR1 MRHNA, CDR2 SNTAGT. CDR3 amino acids: CASSYRALVPSDTQYF. CDR3 coding DNA: TGTGCCAGCAGTTACCGGGCCCTCGTACCTTCGGATACGCAGTATTTT.

The CDR3 loop reads CSVTGTTYNEQFF. CDR3 in DNA: TGCAGCGTGACAGGGACCACCTACAATGAGCAGTTCTTC. The chain joins TRBV29-1 to TRBJ2-1, with 7 bases fitting TRBD1. This CDR3 is built from 13 residues. Germline CDR1 is SQVTM and CDR2 is ANQGSEA. V shed 6 bases, J shed 2 bases, and the junction held 4 bases outside the gene matches.

Many counts were recorded for this clonotype. The gene calls are TRBV2 and TRBJ1-5; 7 nucleotides match TRBD1. The CDR3 is made up of 16 amino acids. Per the germline V gene, CDR1 is SNHLY and CDR2 is FYNNEI. J was trimmed by 4 bases and V by 5 bases; bases with no gene match: 11. The CDR3 spells CASSPSKTGPNQPQHF. Written as DNA, the CDR3 is TGTGCCAGCAGTCCAAGCAAGACAGGGCCTAATCAGCCCCAGCATTTT.

With regard to this clonotype: An end of the junction does not agree with germline; a read error may underlie this. The V and J genes are TRBV3-1 and TRBJ2-2; D is perhaps TRBD2 (5 bases). Germline lookup yields CDR1 LGHDT and CDR2 YNNKEL (reference sequence). The CDR3 extends over 12 amino acids. CDR3 nucleotide sequence: TGTGCCAGCAGCCAAGTGGCCGGGGAGCTGCTTTTT. Protein: CASSQVAGELLF.

The sample holds many counts of this clonotype. V is TRBV7-9 and J is TRBJ1-2; unclear D gene. CDR1 and CDR2 (germline): SEHNR, FQNEAQ (reference sequence). V shed 2 bases and J shed 8 bases, with 24 bases lying between them. The CDR3 has 17 amino acids. CDR3 protein: CASSLRRGTAVLGGYTF. DNA of the CDR3: TGTGCCAGCAGCTTACGCCGTGGAACAGCGGTTCTAGGGGGCTACACCTTC.

There are a few counts of this clonotype. The rearrangement uses TRBV9 and TRBJ2-1; TRBD2 is a possible D gene (7 bases). Trimming shortened V by 4 bases and J by 10 bases, and 27 bases separated the two germline ends. The CDR3 has 17 residues. CDR1 and CDR2 from the germline V gene are SGDLS and YYNGEE. Here the CDR3 reads CASSPEGVSGGRWEQFF. In nucleotides, the CDR3 is TGTGCCAGCAGCCCAGAGGGGGTTTCGGGGGGCAGGTGGGAGCAGTTCTTC. Supplemented by reference TRBV9 and TRBJ2-1, the full variable domain reads DSGVTQTPKHLITATGQRVTLRCSPRSGDLSVYWYQQSLDQGLQFLIQYYNGEERAKGNILERFSAQQFPDLHSELNLSSLELGDSALYFCASSPEGVSGGRWEQFFGPGTRLTVL.

Concerning this clonotype itself: This could be a read error, since a much larger clone is one nucleotide away. The chain combines TRBV7-2 with TRBJ2-5; 9 positions agree with TRBD2. Germline V gives CDR1 SGHTA, CDR2 FQGNSA. The CDR3 has 16 residues. Trimming took 5 bases from V and 1 from J; bases not matched to a gene: 8. CDR3 DNA: TGTGCCAGCAGCGTAATCCAGACTAGCGGCCAAGAGACCCAGTACTTC. Protein: CASSVIQTSGQETQYF. Variable domain in full (rest from reference TRBV7-2 and TRBJ2-5): GAGVSQSPSNKVTEKGKDVELRCDPISGHTALYWYRQSLGQGLEFLIYFQGNSAPDKSGLPSDRFSAERTGGSVSTLTIQRTQQEDSAVYLCASSVIQTSGQETQYFGPGTRLLVL.

This clonotype came up many times. This chain links TRBV19 with TRBJ2-7, with 10 bases aligning to TRBD2. The CDR3 loop spans 16 amino acids. V trimming: 5 bases; J trimming: 2 bases; junction bases outside the gene matches: 9. CDR1 LNHDA and CDR2 SQIVND come from the germline V gene (reference sequence). The CDR3 region is CASSPEHSGRPYEQYF. The CDR3 nucleotides read TGTGCCAGTAGTCCGGAGCATAGCGGGAGGCCCTACGAGCAGTACTTC. Supplemented by reference TRBV19 and TRBJ2-7, the full variable domain reads DGGITQSPKYLFRKEGQNVTLSCEQNLNHDAMYWYRQDPGQGLRLIYYSQIVNDFQKGDIAEGYSVSREKKESFPLTVTSAQKNPTAFYLCASSPEHSGRPYEQYFGPGTRLTVT.

This clonotype has a handful of counts. CDR3 nucleotides: TGCGCCAGCAGCCAAGACAAGCTCGAAGGTAGAGCTTTCTTT. Translating gives CASSQDKLEGRAFF. This chain joins TRBV4-1 and TRBJ1-1; D is undetermined. Trimming removed 0 bases from V and 10 bases from J, with 15 bases in between. CDR1 and CDR2 from the germline V gene are MGHRA and YSYEKL. CDR3 length: 14 residues.

The chain combines TRBV24-1 with TRBJ1-4, with D maybe TRBD1 (6 bases). V dropped 7 bases and J dropped 0 bases, with 23 bases sitting between them. The CDR3 runs to 19 residues. Per the germline V gene, CDR1 is KGHDR and CDR2 is SFDVKD. The CDR3 sequence is CATSRAASGGDTTNEKLFF. CDR3 nucleotides: TGTGCCACCAGCAGAGCAGCTTCTGGGGGGGACACAACTAATGAAAAACTGTTTTTT.

This clonotype has at least ten counts. The V and J genes are TRBV4-3 and TRBJ1-1; D remains unclear. The CDR3 is made up of 14 amino acids. Germline CDR1 is LGHNA and CDR2 is YSLEER. V lost 8 bases, J lost 0 bases, and 13 bases lay in between. CDR3 DNA: TGCGCCAGCTCCCGCGGGAATATGAACACTGAAGCTTTCTTT. This translates into CASSRGNMNTEAFF.